This T cell receptor beta chain was observed in a study of cytomegalovirus exposure and HLA in healthy donors. Concerning this clone itself: The target antigen is unknown.

With 60 Vbeta and 13 Jbeta primers, the PCR was carried out. The method was immunoSEQ multiplex PCR; TCRdb's version includes in-frame clones alone and lacks a portion of them. The data show roughly 100,000 clones, with just over 75% seen just once and roughly 8% held by the top ten. Whole-study results and caveats: A classifier reportedly called cytomegalovirus status with high sensitivity and specificity. A highly shared variant cluster was judged a likely technical artifact.

Trimming pared 6 bases from V and 7 bases from J, leaving 18 bases between. This CDR3 comprises 15 residues. Germline CDR1 and CDR2: MNHNY and SVGAGI (reference sequence). Sequenced input: PBMCs. The chain has TRBV6-6 and TRBJ2-2; D is perhaps TRBD1 (7 bases). This clonotype was sampled from a man aged 40-49 years in good health and CMV-seropositive. The CDR3 DNA is TGTGCCAGCAGGCCCGTGGAGGGGGCGAACGGGGAGCTGTTTTTT. Encoded protein: CASRPVEGANGELFF.